What follows is one T cell receptor (beta chain) and its context. The V gene lost 7 bases and the J gene lost 3 bases, with 12 bases spanning the gap. Germline CDR1 reads SNHLY; CDR2 reads FYNNEI. CDR3 size: 13 residues. PCR used 60 Vbeta primers and 13 Jbeta primers. The table came from immunoSEQ multiplex PCR; TCRdb's copy has only in-frame clones and leaves some out. The sample lists about 200,000 clones; around 83% were seen once. The sample belongs to a study of cytomegalovirus exposure and HLA in healthy donors. The chain joins TRBV2 to TRBJ1-1; TRBD1 might be the D (5 bases). This clonotype was obtained from a woman in her fifties or sixties in good health and CMV-seropositive. Sequencing was performed on PBMCs. The DNA of the CDR3 is TGTGCCAGCACCCCGACAGTCGACACTGAAGCTTTCTTT. As protein: CASTPTVDTEAFF.